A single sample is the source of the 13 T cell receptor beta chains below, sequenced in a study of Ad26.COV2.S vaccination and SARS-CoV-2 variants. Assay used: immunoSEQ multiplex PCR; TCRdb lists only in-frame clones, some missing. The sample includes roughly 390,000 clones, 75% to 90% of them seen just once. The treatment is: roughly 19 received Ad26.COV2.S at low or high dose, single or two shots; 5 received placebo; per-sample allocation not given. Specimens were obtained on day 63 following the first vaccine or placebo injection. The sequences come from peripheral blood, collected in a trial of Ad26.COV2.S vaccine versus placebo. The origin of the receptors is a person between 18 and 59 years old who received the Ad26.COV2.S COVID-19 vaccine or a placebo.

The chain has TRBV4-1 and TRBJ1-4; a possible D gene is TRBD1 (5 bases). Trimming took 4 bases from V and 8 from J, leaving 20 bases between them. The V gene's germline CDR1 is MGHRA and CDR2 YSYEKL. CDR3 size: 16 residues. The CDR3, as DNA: TGCGCCAGCAGCCCGGGACGGGGGGGAGGGAGAGAAAAACTGTTTTTT. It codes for CASSPGRGGGREKLFF.

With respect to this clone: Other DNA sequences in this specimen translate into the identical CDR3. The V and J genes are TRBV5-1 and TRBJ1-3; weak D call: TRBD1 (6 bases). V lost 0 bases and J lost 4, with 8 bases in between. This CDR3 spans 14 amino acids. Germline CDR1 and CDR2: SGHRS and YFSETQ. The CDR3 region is CASSLAGAGNTIYF. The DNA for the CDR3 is TGCGCCAGCAGCTTGGCAGGGGCGGGAAACACCATATATTTT.

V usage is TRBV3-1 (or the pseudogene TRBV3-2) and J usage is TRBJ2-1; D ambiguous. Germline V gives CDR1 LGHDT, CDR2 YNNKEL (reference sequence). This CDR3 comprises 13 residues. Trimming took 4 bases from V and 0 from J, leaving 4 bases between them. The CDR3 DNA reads TGTGCCAGCAGCCCCTTCTCCTACAATGAGCAGTTCTTC. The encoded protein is CASSPFSYNEQFF.

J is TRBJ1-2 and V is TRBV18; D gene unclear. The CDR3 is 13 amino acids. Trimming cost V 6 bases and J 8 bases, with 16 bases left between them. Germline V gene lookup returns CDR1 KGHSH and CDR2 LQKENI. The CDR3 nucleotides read TGTGCCAGCTCTCCGGACCCCGAGGAAGGCTACACCTTC. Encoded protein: CASSPDPEEGYTF.

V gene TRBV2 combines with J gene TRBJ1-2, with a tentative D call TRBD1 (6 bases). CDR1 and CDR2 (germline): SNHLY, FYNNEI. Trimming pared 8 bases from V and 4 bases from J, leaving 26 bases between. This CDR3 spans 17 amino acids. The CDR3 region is CASHGQGSTGAIYGYTF. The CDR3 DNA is TGTGCCAGCCACGGGCAGGGGTCAACGGGGGCCATCTATGGCTACACCTTC.

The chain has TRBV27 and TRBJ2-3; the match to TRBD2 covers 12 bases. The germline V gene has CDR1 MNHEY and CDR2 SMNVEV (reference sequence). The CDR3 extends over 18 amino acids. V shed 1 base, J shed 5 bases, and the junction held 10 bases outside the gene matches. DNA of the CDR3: TGTGCCAGCAGTTTATTAACCCCTGGACTAGCGGGGTTAGATACGCAGTATTTT. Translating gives CASSLLTPGLAGLDTQYF.

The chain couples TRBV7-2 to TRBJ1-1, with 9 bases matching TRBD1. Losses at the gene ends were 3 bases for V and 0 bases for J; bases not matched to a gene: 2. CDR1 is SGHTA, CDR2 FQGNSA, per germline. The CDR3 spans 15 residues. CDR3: CASSFTGGLNTEAFF. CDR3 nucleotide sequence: TGTGCCAGCAGCTTCACAGGGGGCTTGAACACTGAAGCTTTCTTT.

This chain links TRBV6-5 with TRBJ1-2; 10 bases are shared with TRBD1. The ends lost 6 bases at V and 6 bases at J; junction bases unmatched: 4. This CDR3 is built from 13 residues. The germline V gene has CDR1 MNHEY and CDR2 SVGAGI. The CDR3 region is CASRRQGANGYTF. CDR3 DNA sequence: TGTGCCAGCAGGCGACAGGGGGCGAATGGCTACACCTTC.

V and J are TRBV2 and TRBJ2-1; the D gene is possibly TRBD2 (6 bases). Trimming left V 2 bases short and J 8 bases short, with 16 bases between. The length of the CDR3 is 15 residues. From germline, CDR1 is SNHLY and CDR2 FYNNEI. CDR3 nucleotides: TGTGCCAGCAGTGAAATAAGGACTAACATCCATGAGCAGTTCTTC. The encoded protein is CASSEIRTNIHEQFF.

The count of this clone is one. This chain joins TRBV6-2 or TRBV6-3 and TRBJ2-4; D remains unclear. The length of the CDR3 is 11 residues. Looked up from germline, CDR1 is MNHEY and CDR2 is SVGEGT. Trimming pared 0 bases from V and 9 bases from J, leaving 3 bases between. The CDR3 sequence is CASSYSSIQYF. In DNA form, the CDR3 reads TGTGCCAGCAGTTACTCATCCATTCAGTACTTC.

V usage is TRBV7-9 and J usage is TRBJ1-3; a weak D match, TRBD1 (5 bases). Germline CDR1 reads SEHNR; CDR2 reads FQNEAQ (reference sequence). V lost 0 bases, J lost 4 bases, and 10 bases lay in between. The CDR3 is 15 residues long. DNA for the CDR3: TGTGCCAGCAGCTTAGCGTCAGGGACGGGAAACACCATATATTTT. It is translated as CASSLASGTGNTIYF. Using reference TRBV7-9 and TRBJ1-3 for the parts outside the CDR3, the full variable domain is DTGVSQNPRHKITKRGQNVTFRCDPISEHNRLYWYRQTLGQGPEFLTYFQNEAQLEKSRLLSDRFSAERPKGSFSTLEIQRTEQGDSAMYLCASSLASGTGNTIYFGEGSWLTVV.

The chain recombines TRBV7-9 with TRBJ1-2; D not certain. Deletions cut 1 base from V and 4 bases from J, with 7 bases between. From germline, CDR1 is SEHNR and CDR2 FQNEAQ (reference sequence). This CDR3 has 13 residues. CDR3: CASSLEVGYGYTF. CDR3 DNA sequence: TGTGCCAGCAGCTTAGAAGTCGGCTATGGCTACACCTTC.

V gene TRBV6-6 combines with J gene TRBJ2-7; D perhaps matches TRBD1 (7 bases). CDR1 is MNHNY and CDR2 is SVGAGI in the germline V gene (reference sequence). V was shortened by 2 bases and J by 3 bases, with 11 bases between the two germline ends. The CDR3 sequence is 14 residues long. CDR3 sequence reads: CASSYPRGDYEQYF. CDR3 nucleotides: TGTGCCAGCAGTTACCCCAGGGGGGACTACGAGCAGTACTTC.